One sample yielded the 27 T cell receptor beta chains listed below, sequenced in a study of HIV-infected patients and healthy controls. TCRdb re-called the 5' RACE reads with MiXCR, one entry per CDR3 protein. The sample records about 70,000 distinct CDR3 sequences, about 16% being singletons. Sequenced input: CD4+ T cells from blood. The source is a human donor in good health.

This clonotype turned up a few times. The genes are TRBV10-3 and TRBJ2-7; 7 nucleotides agree with TRBD1. CDR3 length equals 13 residues. V lost 6 bases, J lost 5 bases, and 7 bases stayed unmatched. Germline V lookup: CDR1 ENHRY, CDR2 SYGVKD. The CDR3 region has the DNA TGTGCCATCAGCGCGACAGGGCCCGACGAGCAGTACTTC. Translated, it gives CAISATGPDEQYF.

This clonotype was recorded a few times. V usage is TRBV29-1 and J usage is TRBJ2-4; D unclear. Trimming took 2 bases from V and 8 from J, leaving 13 bases between them. CDR1 is SQVTM, CDR2 ANQGSEA, per germline. This CDR3 has 13 amino acids. For the CDR3, the DNA is TGCAGCGTTGAATTGTTCGTGGGTGACATTCAGTACTTC. Translating it yields CSVELFVGDIQYF.

The chain carries TRBV5-1 and TRBJ1-2; no definite D call. V lost 0 bases, J lost 6 bases, and 12 bases lay in between. CDR1 is SGHRS, CDR2 YFSETQ, per germline. This CDR3 has 14 residues. CDR3 sequence: CASSLDSRAHGYTF. CDR3 nucleotide sequence: TGCGCCAGCAGCTTGGACTCTAGGGCGCATGGCTACACCTTC.

There are a few counts of this clonotype. This sequence joins TRBV29-1 and TRBJ2-1; the D is unclear. Germline-derived CDR1 and CDR2 are SQVTM and ANQGSEA. V was trimmed by 7 bases and J by 2 bases, leaving 12 bases between them. The CDR3 has 13 amino acids. CDR3: CSAGRSAYNEQFF. The CDR3 DNA follows: TGCAGCGCCGGCAGAAGTGCCTACAATGAGCAGTTCTTC.

This clonotype came up many times. The V gene is TRBV10-3, the J gene TRBJ2-1; 7 nucleotides line up with TRBD1. The CDR3 runs to 14 residues. CDR1 is ENHRY, CDR2 SYGVKD, per germline. V shed 4 bases, J shed 6 bases, and the junction held 6 bases outside the gene matches. DNA of the CDR3: TGTGCCATCAGTGTCCGGCCAGGGGGCAATGAGCAGTTCTTC. Translation: CAISVRPGGNEQFF.

Here the CDR3 DNA reads TGCAGTGCTGGAAAGAGCGGGAGCCCTTACGAGCAGTACTTC. Protein: CSAGKSGSPYEQYF. This sequence joins TRBV20-1 and TRBJ2-7; TRBD2 aligns across 8 bases. J was trimmed by 4 bases and V by 5 bases; bases with no gene match: 10. CDR3 length: 14 residues. The germline V gene has CDR1 DFQATT and CDR2 SNEGSKA (reference sequence).

This clonotype was detected only a few times. The rearrangement joins TRBV24-1 to TRBJ2-6; maybe TRBD1 (5 bases). CDR1 KGHDR and CDR2 SFDVKD come from the germline V gene. Trimming removed 2 bases from V and 4 bases from J, with 8 bases in between. This CDR3 comprises 15 residues. This CDR3 reads CATSDSGSGANVLTF. In DNA, the CDR3 is TGTGCCACCAGTGATTCAGGGTCAGGGGCCAACGTCCTGACTTTC.

This clonotype appeared a few times. The chain employs TRBV6-5 and TRBJ2-3, with 9 positions matching TRBD1. The CDR3 has 15 amino acids. J was trimmed by 4 bases and V by 2 bases; bases with no gene match: 4. Germline values: CDR1 MNHEY, CDR2 SVGAGI. CDR3 coding DNA: TGTGCCAGCAGTTACACGGGACAGGGTCCAGATACGCAGTATTTT. Protein product: CASSYTGQGPDTQYF.

Many counts were recorded for this clonotype. Germline is not matched at one junction end, which may reflect a read error. J is TRBJ2-3 and V is TRBV9, with D possibly called TRBD1 or TRBD2 (5 bases each). CDR1 is SGDLS and CDR2 is YYNGEE in the germline V gene. The CDR3 is made up of 16 amino acids. The CDR3 is CASSVGGSRGTDTQYF. The CDR3 coding sequence is TGTGCCAGCAGCGTAGGGGGGTCCCGAGGCACGGATACGCAGTATTTT.

The table lists this clonotype with a few counts. This chain joins TRBV5-8 and TRBJ2-1, with a weak D call TRBD1 (5 bases). Germline values: CDR1 SGHTS, CDR2 YDEGEE. The CDR3 has 16 amino acids. Between the trimmed V and J ends, which lost 7 bases and 9 bases, there was a span of 26 bases. This CDR3 reads CASGPQPRSRGSEQFF. CDR3 nucleotide sequence: TGTGCCAGCGGACCACAGCCGAGAAGTAGGGGTAGTGAGCAGTTCTTC.

The genes are TRBV14 and TRBJ1-1; D remains unclear. The CDR3 consists of 13 residues. The germline CDR1 and CDR2 sequences are SGHDN and FVKESK. Trimming cost V 4 bases and J 1 base, with 7 bases left between them. CDR3 in DNA: TGTGCCAGCAGCCTCCACAGGAACACTGAAGCTTTCTTT. This codes for CASSLHRNTEAFF.

The chain joins TRBV7-9 to TRBJ2-7; 8 bases map to TRBD1. Germline lookup yields CDR1 SEHNR and CDR2 FQNEAQ (reference sequence). The V and J ends lost 5 bases and 3 bases, in that order; junction bases with no gene match: 9. CDR3 size: 15 residues. For the CDR3, the DNA is TGTGCCAGCAGCCTCAGGGGGCTGGAGGTCTACGAGCAGTACTTC. Translating gives CASSLRGLEVYEQYF. Together with reference TRBV7-9 and TRBJ2-7, the CDR3 gives the full variable domain: DTGVSQNPRHKITKRGQNVTFRCDPISEHNRLYWYRQTLGQGPEFLTYFQNEAQLEKSRLLSDRFSAERPKGSFSTLEIQRTEQGDSAMYLCASSLRGLEVYEQYFGPGTRLTVT.

The genes are TRBV28 and TRBJ2-4; the D call may be TRBD1 or TRBD2 (6 bases each). Trimming cost V 6 bases and J 1 base, with 16 bases left between them. Germline V lookup: CDR1 MDHEN, CDR2 SYDVKM. This CDR3 comprises 16 residues. CDR3 in DNA: TGTGCCAGCAGCCCTCCAGGGGCGGGGGCCAAAAACATTCAGTACTTC. This encodes CASSPPGAGAKNIQYF.

As concerns this clonotype: A much more abundant neighbour one base away suggests this may be a read error. The genes are TRBV12-3 or TRBV12-4 and TRBJ2-7; TRBD1 matches 7 bases. This CDR3 has 12 residues. CDR3 in amino acids: CPSSRQGYEQYF. CDR3 sequence (DNA): TGTCCCAGCAGCAGACAGGGCTACGAGCAGTACTTC.

The genes are TRBV28 and TRBJ2-7; 12 bases align to TRBD2. After removal of 5 bases from V and 5 bases from J, the junction contained 7 bases not matched to a gene. This CDR3 has 15 amino acids. CDR1 and CDR2 from the germline V gene are MDHEN and SYDVKM. CDR3 sequence reads: CASSRLAGGKDEQYF. The CDR3 nucleotides read TGTGCCAGCAGTCGCCTAGCGGGGGGGAAAGACGAGCAGTACTTC.

This clonotype has only a few counts. The rearrangement links TRBV29-1 to TRBJ2-1, with a possible D match to TRBD1 (6 bases). V lost 2 bases and J 1 base, leaving 15 bases between the germline ends. Germline CDR1 reads SQVTM; CDR2 reads ANQGSEA. The CDR3 has 16 residues. The CDR3 is CSVELDSSISYNEQFF. The CDR3 DNA follows: TGCAGCGTTGAATTGGACAGCTCCATTTCCTACAATGAGCAGTTCTTC.

This chain connects TRBV3-1 to TRBJ2-3; D call uncertain. Germline V gives CDR1 LGHDT, CDR2 YNNKEL (reference sequence). Trimming pared 2 bases from V and 2 bases from J, leaving 8 bases between. This CDR3 region has 14 residues. CDR3 sequence (DNA): TGTGCCAGCAGCCAACGCCAGTCCACAGATACGCAGTATTTT. As protein: CASSQRQSTDTQYF.

This clonotype came up a few times. The rearrangement joins TRBV6-5 to TRBJ1-5; 10 bases are a match to TRBD1. The J segment lost 4 bases and the V segment lost 6 bases, leaving 6 bases of the junction unmatched. The CDR3 sequence is 15 residues long. Germline V lookup: CDR1 MNHEY, CDR2 SVGAGI. This CDR3 is CASSLTGGGNQPQHF. CDR3 DNA: TGTGCCAGCAGCCTGACAGGGGGCGGGAATCAGCCCCAGCATTTT.

The rearrangement joins TRBV6-1 to TRBJ2-5; D tentatively reads TRBD1 or TRBD2 (5 bases each). Between the trimmed V and J ends, which lost 6 bases and 5 bases, there was a span of 10 bases. Germline V lookup: CDR1 MNHNS, CDR2 SASEGT. This CDR3 comprises 12 residues. The CDR3 region is CASRGEYETQYF. CDR3 DNA sequence: TGTGCCAGCAGGGGGGAATACGAGACCCAGTACTTC.

This clonotype was detected a few times. The chain uses TRBV28 and TRBJ2-3; D is uncertain. Germline V gene sequence: CDR1 MDHEN, CDR2 SYDVKM. The V and J ends lost 5 bases and 5 bases respectively, with 8 bases between them. CDR3 size: 12 residues. Here the CDR3 reads CASSLQQDTQYF. Here the CDR3 DNA reads TGTGCCAGCAGTCTCCAACAAGATACGCAGTATTTT.

The CDR3 nucleotides are TGTGCCAGTAGTAGGAGATCGGGACAGTCCTACGTTCAGTACTTC. Its protein product is CASSRRSGQSYVQYF. The chain combines TRBV19 with TRBJ2-4, with 7 bases aligning to TRBD1. Germline V gene data show CDR1 as LNHDA and CDR2 as SQIVND (reference sequence). V shed 4 bases, J shed 11 bases, and the junction held 14 bases outside the gene matches. The CDR3 is 15 residues long.

This clonotype was detected ten times or more. The chain couples TRBV14 to TRBJ1-1; 8 bases map to TRBD1. This CDR3 is built from 14 residues. Germline V lookup: CDR1 SGHDN, CDR2 FVKESK. Trimming removed 4 bases from V and 3 bases from J; junction bases left unmatched: 4. CDR3 nucleotide sequence: TGTGCCAGCAGCCGCACAGGGGGAGACACTGAAGCTTTCTTT. This translates into CASSRTGGDTEAFF.

This clonotype occurred many times. The chain recombines TRBV29-1 with TRBJ2-5; D perhaps matches TRBD1 (5 bases). The V end was cut by 7 bases, the J end by 5 bases, with 14 bases between. From germline, CDR1 is SQVTM and CDR2 ANQGSEA. CDR3 length: 12 amino acids. This CDR3 is CSAEPRVETQYF. The CDR3, as DNA: TGCAGCGCCGAACCCAGGGTGGAGACCCAGTACTTC.

At least ten counts were recorded for this clonotype. CDR3 sequence (DNA): TGTGCCAGCAGTTTCTCGGGTGGAAGGGGCTACACCTTC. Protein product: CASSFSGGRGYTF. This chain uses TRBV12-3 or TRBV12-4 with TRBJ1-2; D call uncertain. V gave up 3 bases and J gave up 8 bases, with 13 bases separating them. The CDR3 loop spans 13 amino acids.

The chain employs TRBV11-1 and TRBJ1-2; D is unclear. The ends were cut back, 6 bases at V and 5 bases at J, with 10 bases in the middle. The germline CDR1 and CDR2 sequences are SGHAT and FQDESV (reference sequence). CDR3 size: 12 residues. The CDR3 sequence is CASSAQSYGYTF. The CDR3 coding sequence is TGTGCCAGCAGTGCACAGTCTTATGGCTACACCTTC. The full variable domain, its missing parts supplied by reference TRBV11-1 and TRBJ1-2, is EAEVAQSPRYKITEKSQAVAFWCDPISGHATLYWYRQILGQGPELLVQFQDESVVDDSQLPKDRFSAERLKGVDSTLKIQPAELGDSAMYLCASSAQSYGYTFGSGTRLTVV.

This chain joins TRBV5-6 and TRBJ2-7; 11 bases match TRBD2. Trimming took 4 bases from V and 9 from J; bases not matched to a gene: 12. The CDR3 has 15 residues. The germline CDR1 and CDR2 sequences are SGHDT and YYEEEE. The CDR3 reads CASSPPGTSGRVQYF. CDR3 sequence (DNA): TGTGCCAGCAGCCCGCCCGGGACTAGCGGTAGGGTGCAGTACTTC.

CDR3 in DNA: TGTGCCTGGAGTTTTCGAACTAATGAAAAACTGTTTTTT. Its protein product is CAWSFRTNEKLFF. The chain combines TRBV30 with TRBJ1-4; D is undetermined. Germline V gene lookup returns CDR1 GTSNPN and CDR2 SVGIG (reference sequence). V lost 2 bases, J lost 1 base, and 5 bases lay in between. The CDR3 consists of 13 residues.